The 13 T cell receptor beta chains given below trace back to one sample, sequenced in a study of vaccination effects on CD4 cells after COVID-19. Before sequencing took place, the ViraFEST assay used viral peptide pools to expand antigen-specific CD4+ T cells. An approximately nine-day culture period preceded the isolation of CD4+ T cells. No vaccinee had earlier SARS-CoV-2 infection, and nucleocapsid antibodies were negative. Their cognate antigens are unknown. This table comes from immunoSEQ multiplex PCR, and its TCRdb copy is limited to in-frame clones, with some not included. This sample carries 20,000 to 25,000 clones, approximately 74% of them seen once, and the ten largest clones take 11%. The source was CD4+ T cells from PBMCs cultured with HCoV-NL63 spike peptides, collected before COVID-19 vaccination. The receptors were gathered from a human donor who received a COVID-19 vaccine.

V and J are TRBV5-4 and TRBJ1-1; D uncertain. The CDR3 loop spans 13 amino acids. Germline CDR1 is SGHNT and CDR2 is YYREEE (reference sequence). Trimming stripped 2 bases from V and 4 bases from J, with 9 bases between. CDR3: CASSFGRVTEAFF. The CDR3 nucleotides are TGTGCCAGCAGCTTCGGGAGGGTCACTGAAGCTTTCTTT.

This chain's CDR3 is CASSLMGVRDEQFF. The CDR3 DNA sequence: TGTGCCAGCAGCTTAATGGGGGTCAGGGATGAGCAGTTCTTC. This chain joins TRBV11-3 and TRBJ2-1, with D perhaps TRBD1 or TRBD2 (5 bases each). Germline V gene sequence: CDR1 SGHNT, CDR2 YENEEA. The germline V and J ends were trimmed by 2 bases and 8 bases, with 13 bases remaining between them. The CDR3 extends over 14 amino acids. Full variable domain (remainder filled in from reference TRBV11-3 and TRBJ2-1): EAGVVQSPRYKIIEKKQPVAFWCNPISGHNTLYWYLQNLGQGPELLIRYENEEAVDDSQLPKDRFSAERLKGVDSTLKIQPAELGDSAVYLCASSLMGVRDEQFFGPGTRLTVL.

This clone was observed once. The V gene is TRBV7-9, the J gene TRBJ2-7, with D hard to call. V was pared by 1 base and J by 0 bases, with 1 base between. Germline V gene sequence: CDR1 SEHNR, CDR2 FQNEAQ (reference sequence). CDR3 length: 12 amino acids. The DNA for the CDR3 is TGTGCCAGCAGCTTAGGCTCCTACGAGCAGTACTTC. Its protein is CASSLGSYEQYF.

This clone is a singleton in its sample. The chain joins TRBV2 to TRBJ2-3, with D hard to call. V was cut by 7 bases and J by 0 bases, with 11 bases left in between. This CDR3 spans 14 amino acids. The V gene's germline CDR1 is SNHLY and CDR2 FYNNEI. The CDR3 sequence: CASMGTTSTDTQYF. CDR3 bases: TGTGCCAGCATGGGAACGACTAGCACAGATACGCAGTATTTT.

J is TRBJ2-1 and V is TRBV7-9, with a possible D match to TRBD2 (6 bases). Per the germline V gene, CDR1 is SEHNR and CDR2 is FQNEAQ (reference sequence). Trimming took off 9 bases at V and 8 bases at J, with 20 bases between the two ends. The length of the CDR3 is 14 residues. CDR3 sequence: CASQRPGGRDEQFF. The CDR3 bases are TGTGCCAGTCAAAGGCCCGGGGGACGCGATGAGCAGTTCTTC.

The chain links TRBV12-5 to TRBJ2-1; TRBD1 might be the D (5 bases). CDR3 size: 14 residues. Germline CDR1 and CDR2: LGHNT and FRNRAP. V was pared by 6 bases and J by 0 bases, with 9 bases between. CDR3 in amino acids: CASGWGASYNEQFF. The CDR3 bases are TGTGCTAGTGGCTGGGGCGCCTCCTACAATGAGCAGTTCTTC.

This sequence joins TRBV19 and TRBJ1-6; 7 bases map to TRBD1. The ends lost 1 base at V and 9 bases at J; junction bases unmatched: 6. There are 15 residues in the CDR3. Germline V CDR1 and CDR2: LNHDA, SQIVND (reference sequence). The CDR3 DNA sequence: TGTGCCAGTAGTATAGTGGAGACAGGGAGTTCACCCCTCCACTTT. This gives the protein CASSIVETGSSPLHF.

This clone was counted a few times. The gene calls are TRBV6-5 and TRBJ2-2; 7 nucleotides line up with TRBD1. This CDR3 is built from 14 residues. J lost 0 bases, V lost 10 bases, and 5 bases had no gene match. The germline gives CDR1 MNHEY, CDR2 SVGAGI. The CDR3 bases are TGTGCCATCATGGACAGGTCGAACACCGGGGAGCTGTTTTTT. It specifies CAIMDRSNTGELFF.

This clone has only a few counts. The rearrangement uses TRBV11-2 and TRBJ2-7, with TRBD2 identical over 8 bases. The trim removed 1 base at V and 10 bases at J, leaving 15 bases unmatched. Germline V gene data show CDR1 as SGHAT and CDR2 as FQNNGV. The CDR3 is 16 residues long. DNA for the CDR3: TGTGCCAGCAGCTTAGCAGCGGGAGCCCCTCGTGGAGACCAGTACTTC. This sequence encodes CASSLAAGAPRGDQYF.

This rearrangement joins TRBV13 to TRBJ2-1; 8 nucleotides match TRBD1. Germline CDR1 is PRHDT and CDR2 is FYEKMQ (reference sequence). This CDR3 has 15 residues. V lost 4 bases and J lost 4; bases outside the gene matches: 6. The CDR3 DNA is TGTGCCAGCAGCTCCGACAGGGGAAGATACAATGAGCAGTTCTTC. Protein: CASSSDRGRYNEQFF.

V gene TRBV29-1 combines with J gene TRBJ1-1; 7 bases are shared with TRBD1. CDR3 length: 13 amino acids. Trimming removed 0 bases from V and 4 bases from J; junction bases left unmatched: 2. Germline CDR1 SQVTM, CDR2 ANQGSEA. The chain's CDR3 is CSVEEQGPTEAFF. DNA for the CDR3: TGCAGCGTTGAAGAACAGGGGCCCACTGAAGCTTTCTTT.

This chain connects TRBV12-3 or TRBV12-4 to TRBJ1-2, with D possibly matching TRBD1 (6 bases). V lost 7 bases and J 7 bases, leaving 16 bases between the germline ends. This CDR3 spans 13 amino acids. CDR3 DNA: TGTGCCAGCACCAGAGGGGGGACGGGTGGCTACACCTTC. Protein sequence: CASTRGGTGGYTF.

In this sample, this clone turned up a few times. The chain employs TRBV9 and TRBJ1-5; no clear D gene. In germline, CDR1 is SGDLS, CDR2 YYNGEE. Trimming cost V 0 bases and J 6 bases, with 13 bases left between them. This CDR3 is 15 amino acids long. The CDR3: CASSVGTLGGQPQHF. In DNA, the CDR3 is TGTGCCAGCAGCGTAGGGACCCTAGGTGGTCAGCCCCAGCATTTT.